This T cell receptor beta chain stems from a study of shared clonotypes between healthy human individuals. The table came from immunoSEQ multiplex PCR; TCRdb's copy has only in-frame clones and leaves some out. The sample has under 1,100,000 clones; around 82% are singletons. Donors were healthy HIV-negative adults without recent acute infections or vaccinations. The donors, all of them Caucasian adults, lived in Nashville, Tennessee. The ends were cut back, 1 base at V and 2 bases at J, with 9 bases in the middle. CDR3 length equals 15 residues. The V gene's germline CDR1 is SEHNR and CDR2 FQNEAQ (reference sequence).

The sample was memory CD4+ T cells from PBMCs. Documented subset: CD45RA-negative fraction. This receptor was taken from a man between 18 and 35 years old in good health. Some clones in this sample may be carry-over from other donors' samples. The J gene is TRBJ2-1, the V gene TRBV7-9, with unresolved D. CDR3 nucleotide sequence: TGTGCCAGCAGCTTAGGAGACCCCCCCTACAATGAGCAGTTCTTC. It encodes CASSLGDPPYNEQFF.